The 11 T cell receptor beta chains listed next were all sequenced from one sample in a study of a mutant IDH1 vaccine in newly diagnosed glioma. Time point of the sample: week 11, during vaccination. Mutant IDH1 20-mer peptide, at 300 ug, made up each vaccine dose, with topical imiquimod. For these TCRs, the target antigens are not known. Profiling relied on immunoSEQ multiplex PCR, and the TCRdb table lists in-frame clones only, not all of them. The table includes roughly 120,000 clones, roughly 77% detected once. The sequences come from PBMCs, collected from a glioma patient whose treatment included an IDH1 peptide vaccine. Every receptor here comes from a man in his forties or fifties with glioma.

This chain joins TRBV7-2 and TRBJ2-3; D is perhaps TRBD1 or TRBD2 (5 bases each). V was shortened by 5 bases and J by 6 bases, with 18 bases between the two germline ends. CDR3 length: 15 residues. CDR1 is SGHTA, CDR2 FQGNSA, per germline. CDR3 nucleotides: TGTGCCAGCAGCCCAGGGACGCCCTATAGGGATACGCAGTATTTT. This translates into CASSPGTPYRDTQYF. Using reference TRBV7-2 and TRBJ2-3 for the parts outside the CDR3, the full variable domain is GAGVSQSPSNKVTEKGKDVELRCDPISGHTALYWYRQSLGQGLEFLIYFQGNSAPDKSGLPSDRFSAERTGGSVSTLTIQRTQQEDSAVYLCASSPGTPYRDTQYFGPGTRLTVL.

J is TRBJ1-1 and V is TRBV5-4, with D possibly matching TRBD1 (5 bases). Trimming pared 3 bases from V and 1 base from J, leaving 13 bases between. The CDR3 is 15 residues long. CDR1 is SGHNT, CDR2 YYREEE, per germline (reference sequence). The chain's CDR3 is CASSSLGGRNTEAFF. Written as DNA, the CDR3 is TGTGCCAGCAGCTCCCTCGGGGGAAGGAACACTGAAGCTTTCTTT.

The gene calls are TRBV10-2 and TRBJ1-2, with 7 bases identical to TRBD1. Per the germline V gene, CDR1 is WSHSY and CDR2 is SAAADI. The CDR3 is 12 residues long. V dropped 7 bases and J dropped 8; count of bases not matched to a gene: 7. As DNA, the CDR3 is TGCGCCAGCACCACCACAGGGGAGGGCTACACCTTC. Protein sequence: CASTTTGEGYTF.

V usage is TRBV27 and J usage is TRBJ2-7, with TRBD1 matching 10 bases. V dropped 5 bases and J dropped 3; count of bases not matched to a gene: 4. Germline V gene data show CDR1 as MNHEY and CDR2 as SMNVEV (reference sequence). This CDR3 has 14 residues. This chain's CDR3 is CASSPRTGGYEQYF. DNA for the CDR3: TGTGCCAGCAGTCCCCGGACAGGGGGCTACGAGCAGTACTTC.

J is TRBJ2-7 and V is TRBV11-2; weak D call: TRBD2 (6 bases). The CDR3 has 12 amino acids. Trimming removed 2 bases from V and 7 bases from J, with 9 bases in between. The germline V gene encodes CDR1 SGHAT and CDR2 FQNNGV. The CDR3 bases are TGTGCCAGCAGCTTATGGGGGGTTGAGCAGTACTTC. This gives the protein CASSLWGVEQYF.

This chain's CDR3 is CASSFREQYF. CDR3 nucleotide sequence: TGTGCCAGCAGTTTCAGGGAGCAGTACTTC. The gene calls are TRBV28 and TRBJ2-7; no clear D. This CDR3 region has 10 residues. Deletions cut 3 bases from V and 7 bases from J, with 4 bases between. Germline V CDR1 and CDR2: MDHEN, SYDVKM.

The J gene is TRBJ2-5, the V gene TRBV29-1, with a weak D call TRBD1 (5 bases). The end of the DNA is better explained by TRBJ2-7, so the J call may be wrong. This CDR3 contains 12 residues. The germline CDR1 and CDR2 sequences are SQVTM and ANQGSEA. This CDR3 reads CSVAPQGYEQYF. The CDR3 DNA sequence: TGCAGCGTTGCACCCCAGGGTTACGAGCAGTACTTC.

This chain uses TRBV18 with TRBJ2-7; D is possibly TRBD2 (5 bases). The V end was cut by 0 bases, the J end by 0 bases, with 6 bases between. The germline V gene has CDR1 KGHSH and CDR2 LQKENI. The CDR3 totals 14 residues. CDR3 sequence: CASSPPAGSYEQYF. In DNA form, the CDR3 reads TGTGCCAGCTCACCACCTGCGGGCTCCTACGAGCAGTACTTC.

The CDR3 is CASSLVGPGRGEAFF. CDR3 bases: TGTGCCAGCAGCCTGGTGGGGCCGGGGAGGGGAGAAGCTTTCTTT. The V and J genes are TRBV7-8 and TRBJ1-1; tentatively, D is TRBD1 (5 bases). CDR1 is SGHVS and CDR2 is FQNEAQ in the germline V gene. V was shortened by 5 bases and J by 8 bases, with 21 bases between the two germline ends. The CDR3 has 15 residues.

The chain combines TRBV30 with TRBJ2-7; no clear D gene. V was cut by 2 bases and J by 3 bases, with 5 bases left in between. Germline V gives CDR1 GTSNPN, CDR2 SVGIG (reference sequence). This CDR3 is built from 11 residues. The CDR3 protein is CAWSFNYEQYF. DNA for the CDR3: TGTGCCTGGAGTTTTAACTACGAGCAGTACTTC.

The chain has TRBV27 and TRBJ2-7, with TRBD2 as a possible D gene (5 bases). V gave up 5 bases and J gave up 3 bases, with 11 bases separating them. This CDR3 is 13 amino acids long. Germline lookup yields CDR1 MNHEY and CDR2 SMNVEV (reference sequence). The CDR3 reads CASSETGDYEQYF. The CDR3 DNA reads TGTGCCAGCAGTGAAACCGGGGACTACGAGCAGTACTTC.